The clone carrying this T cell receptor beta chain appeared a few times. Its antigen remains unknown. 5'RACE with constant-segment primers built TCRalpha and TCRbeta cDNA libraries with UMIs. TCRdb recomputed calls from the 5' RACE reads with MiXCR, one row per CDR3 protein. The sample yields about 110,000 distinct CDR3 sequences, 15% to 20% seen once. The CDR3 length is 14 residues. The germline V and J ends were trimmed by 0 bases and 2 bases, with 7 bases remaining between them. Germline values: CDR1 LGHDT, CDR2 YNNKEL (reference sequence). This record comes from a study of T-cell memory formation after mild COVID-19. Overall study results and limits: The second-wave clones peaking on day 37 were not confirmed as SARS-CoV-2-specific. CD4+ contracting clones were found mainly in CM and EM, and CD8+ ones in EMRA.

This TCR came from a man between 18 and 35 years old who had mild COVID-19 (a few samples of this study predate the infection). Cell type and time point are not known. Sequenced sample: PBMCs or a T cell subset sorted from them (not recorded which). This sequence joins TRBV3-1 and TRBJ1-2, with unresolved D. CDR3 nucleotides: TGTGCCAGCAGCCAAGAGGGCCTAAACTATGGCTACACCTTC. Translating gives CASSQEGLNYGYTF.